This TCR beta chain was captured in a study of blood T cell repertoires in COVID-19. Looking at the study overall: Researchers got acute and convalescent COVID-19 samples from the United States, Italy and Spain.

Trimming stripped 4 bases from V and 4 bases from J, with 4 bases between. The CDR3 is made up of 12 amino acids. Per germline, CDR1 MDHEN and CDR2 SYDVKM. TCRdb's copy holds only in-frame clones and misses some; the assay was immunoSEQ multiplex PCR. This table has about 190,000 clones, about 90% appearing once. This receptor was taken from a man aged 50 to 60 with acute or convalescent COVID-19. This sequence joins TRBV28 and TRBJ1-4; D remains unclear. Material: peripheral blood. The CDR3 DNA reads TGTGCCAGCAGTTCCATTAATGAAAAACTGTTTTTT. It translates to CASSSINEKLFF.